The rows below give T cell receptor beta chains drawn from one sample of a study of T cell responses to AZD1222 COVID-19 vaccine. Measured with immunoSEQ multiplex PCR; TCRdb has only the in-frame clones, and not every one. Altogether about 180,000 clones are present, 85% to 90% being singletons, with the ten largest covering 1.6%. The sample here was peripheral blood, taken on day 0 of AZD1222 vaccination. The source of these receptors is an adult in good health. CDR3s include the opening cysteine and the closing phenylalanine or tryptophan. A D gene is named only where the DNA matches it firmly. Part of the rows lack a size; the others show once, few, many or a class for expanded clones.

NA	TRBJ1-1	few	TRBV7-9	CASSPPGIEAFF	TGTGCCAGCAGCCCCCCCGGGATTGAAGCTTTCTTT
NA	TRBJ1-2	NA	TRBV19	CASSTDGLDYGYTF	TGTGCCAGTAGTACCGATGGGCTGGACTATGGCTACACCTTC
NA	TRBJ2-1	NA	TRBV7-6	CASSLARGVQFF	TGTGCCAGCAGCTTAGCCAGGGGGGTGCAGTTCTTC
NA	TRBJ2-1	NA	TRBV12-3/TRBV12-4	CASSIVHEQFF	TGTGCCAGCAGCATCGTCCATGAGCAGTTCTTC
NA	TRBJ1-1	few	TRBV5-1	CASSTGGAKNTEAFF	TGCGCCAGCAGCACTGGCGGGGCAAAGAACACTGAAGCTTTCTTT
TRBD1	TRBJ2-7	NA	TRBV11-2	CASSLGDRGGYEQYF	TGTGCCAGCAGCTTAGGGGACAGGGGAGGCTACGAGCAGTACTTC
NA	TRBJ2-5	NA	TRBV5-1	CASSFAGGNVETQYF	TGCGCCAGCAGCTTCGCCGGAGGGAATGTGGAGACCCAGTACTTC
TRBD1	TRBJ1-1	NA	TRBV11-2	CASHKGTVMNTEAFF	TGTGCCAGCCATAAGGGGACAGTAATGAACACTGAAGCTTTCTTT
NA	TRBJ1-3	NA	TRBV11-2	CATGQSSGNTIYF	TGTGCCACCGGACAGTCCTCTGGAAACACCATATATTTT
NA	TRBJ1-4	NA	TRBV6-5	CAIRTYGGEELFF	TGTGCCATCAGGACTTATGGAGGTGAAGAACTGTTTTTT
NA	TRBJ2-3	NA	TRBV2	CASSENGGGTQYF	TGTGCCAGCAGTGAAAACGGAGGGGGTACGCAGTATTTT
TRBD1	TRBJ1-2	NA	TRBV5-6	CASSSLGQGAYGYTF	TGTGCCAGCAGCTCCCTGGGACAGGGGGCCTATGGCTACACCTTC
NA	TRBJ1-5	NA	TRBV15	CATSRDRGRDTQTQPQHF	TGTGCCACCAGCAGAGATAGGGGTCGGGACACACAAACCCAGCCCCAGCATTTT
NA	TRBJ2-2	NA	TRBV19	CASSTHTGELFF	TGTGCCAGTAGTACTCACACCGGGGAGCTGTTTTTT
TRBD1	TRBJ1-3	NA	TRBV5-6	CASSQKTGLIYF	TGTGCCAGCAGTCAAAAGACAGGGTTGATATATTTT
NA	TRBJ1-5	NA	TRBV2	CASSAGREPQHF	TGTGCCAGCAGTGCAGGGAGGGAGCCCCAGCATTTT
NA	TRBJ2-2	NA	TRBV28	CANPTATGELFF	TGTGCCAACCCCACAGCCACCGGGGAGCTGTTTTTT
TRBD1	TRBJ1-2	NA	TRBV6-5	CASSYWTGDPYGYTF	TGTGCCAGCAGTTACTGGACAGGGGACCCTTATGGCTACACCTTC
NA	TRBJ2-3	NA	TRBV5-1	CASSLLPGVSTDTQYF	TGCGCCAGCAGCTTGCTACCAGGGGTAAGCACAGATACGCAGTATTTT
TRBD1	TRBJ1-5	NA	TRBV6-5	CASIFRQGKQPQHF	TGTGCCAGCATCTTTCGACAGGGAAAACAGCCCCAGCATTTT
NA	TRBJ2-3	NA	TRBV11-2	CASRLARGSVDTQYF	TGTGCCAGCAGACTCGCCCGGGGTAGTGTAGATACGCAGTATTTT
TRBD1	TRBJ1-2	NA	TRBV13	CASSLRLDRNYGYTF	TGTGCCAGCAGCTTACGCCTGGACAGGAACTATGGCTACACCTTC
NA	TRBJ1-3	NA	TRBV28	CASINRGVGNTIYF	TGTGCCAGCATCAACCGGGGCGTTGGAAACACCATATATTTT
TRBD1	TRBJ1-1	NA	TRBV29-1	CSVRDRGQEAFF	TGCAGCGTGCGGGACAGGGGGCAAGAGGCTTTCTTT
NA	TRBJ1-5	once	TRBV2	CASKAGRDSNQPQHF	TGTGCCAGCAAGGCAGGGAGGGATAGCAATCAGCCCCAGCATTTT
NA	TRBJ1-1	NA	TRBV11-3	CASSLGPGDTEAFF	TGTGCCAGCAGCTTAGGACCCGGGGACACTGAAGCTTTCTTT
NA	TRBJ1-2	NA	TRBV2	CASSGAGVGGYTF	TGTGCCAGCAGTGGAGCAGGGGTGGGAGGCTACACCTTC
NA	TRBJ1-5	NA	TRBV12-3/TRBV12-4	CASSLWSNQPQHF	TGTGCCAGCAGTTTGTGGAGCAATCAGCCCCAGCATTTT
TRBD1	TRBJ1-2	NA	TRBV28	CASRLTGYGYTF	TGTGCCAGCAGACTGACAGGGTACGGCTACACCTTC
NA	TRBJ2-1	NA	TRBV19	CASSSQEGGSYNEQFF	TGTGCCAGTAGTTCCCAGGAGGGGGGGTCCTACAATGAGCAGTTCTTC
NA	TRBJ2-7	NA	TRBV5-1	CASSLGQGEQYF	TGCGCCAGCAGCTTGGGGCAGGGCGAGCAGTACTTC
NA	TRBJ1-2	NA	TRBV29-1	CSVGGELNYGYTF	TGCAGCGTTGGGGGGGAGCTCAACTATGGCTACACCTTC
TRBD2	TRBJ2-5	NA	TRBV19	CASSTGLAGEWQETQYF	TGTGCCAGTAGTACGGGACTAGCGGGGGAGTGGCAAGAGACCCAGTACTTC
NA	TRBJ1-2	NA	TRBV12-3/TRBV12-4	CASSFSGAYGYTF	TGTGCCAGCAGTTTTTCAGGAGCCTATGGCTACACCTTC
NA	TRBJ1-6	NA	TRBV6-5	CASSRQGFNSPLHF	TGTGCCAGCAGTCGGCAGGGATTTAATTCACCCCTCCACTTT
NA	TRBJ1-1	NA	TRBV7-2	CASSLGGTLPFEAFF	TGTGCCAGCAGCCTAGGGGGAACCCTGCCCTTTGAAGCTTTCTTT
NA	TRBJ1-5	NA	TRBV10-3	CAIGTGQVGQPQHF	TGTGCCATCGGTACAGGGCAGGTTGGGCAGCCCCAGCATTTT
NA	TRBJ1-6	NA	TRBV30	CAWTPYGGYNSPLHF	TGTGCCTGGACCCCCTATGGGGGTTATAATTCACCCCTCCACTTT
TRBD1	TRBJ2-5	NA	TRBV10-3	CAIATTDRGGATQYF	TGTGCCATCGCCACGACAGACAGGGGAGGCGCGACCCAGTACTTC
NA	TRBJ1-3	NA	TRBV13	CASGALGSGNTIYF	TGTGCCAGCGGAGCGCTAGGATCGGGAAACACCATATATTTT
TRBD1	TRBJ1-1	once	TRBV18	CASSPTGIVGTEAFF	TGTGCCAGCTCACCGACAGGGATAGTTGGCACTGAAGCTTTCTTT
NA	TRBJ1-4	NA	TRBV11-2	CASSLAQVEKLFF	TGTGCCAGCAGCTTAGCCCAGGTTGAAAAACTGTTTTTT
NA	TRBJ2-5	NA	TRBV6-5	CASRSWVQETQYF	TGTGCCAGCAGGTCCTGGGTCCAAGAGACCCAGTACTTC
TRBD2	TRBJ2-2	NA	TRBV11-3	CASSLEAGLAKSGELFF	TGTGCCAGCAGCTTAGAGGCCGGACTAGCGAAATCCGGGGAGCTGTTTTTT
NA	TRBJ1-1	NA	TRBV18	CASSPGVGQNTEAFF	TGTGCCAGCTCACCGGGAGTGGGACAGAACACTGAAGCTTTCTTT
NA	TRBJ1-1	NA	TRBV11-2	CASSFALNTEAFF	TGTGCCAGCAGCTTTGCCCTGAACACTGAAGCTTTCTTT